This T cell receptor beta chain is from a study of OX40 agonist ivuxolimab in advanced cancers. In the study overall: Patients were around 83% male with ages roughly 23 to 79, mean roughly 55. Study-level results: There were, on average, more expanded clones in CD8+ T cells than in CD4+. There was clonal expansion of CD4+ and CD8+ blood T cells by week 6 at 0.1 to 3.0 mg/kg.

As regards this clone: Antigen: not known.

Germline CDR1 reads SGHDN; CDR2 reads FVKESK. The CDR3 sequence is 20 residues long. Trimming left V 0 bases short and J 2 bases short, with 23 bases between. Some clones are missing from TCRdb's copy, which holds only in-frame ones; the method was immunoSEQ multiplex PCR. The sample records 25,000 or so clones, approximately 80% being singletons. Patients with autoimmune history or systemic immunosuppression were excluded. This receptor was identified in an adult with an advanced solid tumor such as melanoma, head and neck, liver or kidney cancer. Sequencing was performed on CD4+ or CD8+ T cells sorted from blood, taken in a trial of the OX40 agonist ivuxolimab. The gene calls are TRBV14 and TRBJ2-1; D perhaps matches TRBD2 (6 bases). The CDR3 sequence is CASSQEGGRGWGGAYNEQFF. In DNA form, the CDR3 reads TGTGCCAGCAGCCAAGAGGGAGGCCGAGGGTGGGGCGGAGCCTACAATGAGCAGTTCTTC.